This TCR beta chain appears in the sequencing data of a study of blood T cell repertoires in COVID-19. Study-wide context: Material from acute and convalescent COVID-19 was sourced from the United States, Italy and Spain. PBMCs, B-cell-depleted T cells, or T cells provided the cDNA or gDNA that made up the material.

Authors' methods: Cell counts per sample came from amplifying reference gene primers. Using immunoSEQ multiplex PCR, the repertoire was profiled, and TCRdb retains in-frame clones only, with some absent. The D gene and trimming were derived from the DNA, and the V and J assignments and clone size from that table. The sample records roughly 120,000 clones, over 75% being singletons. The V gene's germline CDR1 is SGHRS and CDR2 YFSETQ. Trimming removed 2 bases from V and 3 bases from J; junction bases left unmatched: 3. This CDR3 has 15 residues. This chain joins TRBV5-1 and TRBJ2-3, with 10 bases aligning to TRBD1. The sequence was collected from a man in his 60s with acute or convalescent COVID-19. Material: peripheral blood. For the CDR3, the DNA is TGCGCCAGCAGCTTAGGGGACAGGGGAACAGATACGCAGTATTTT. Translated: CASSLGDRGTDTQYF.